Presented here are 32 T cell receptor beta chains from one specimen sequenced in a study of blood T cell repertoires in COVID-19. Sequencing used immunoSEQ multiplex PCR; TCRdb keeps in-frame clones, though not all of them. The sample has a few hundred thousand clones, 80% to 90% seen once. Sequenced sample: PBMCs or T cells enriched from blood (not recorded which). These receptors all stem from a woman in her thirties who had recovered from COVID-19.

The chain joins TRBV27 to TRBJ1-5, with D hard to call. Germline CDR1 reads MNHEY; CDR2 reads SMNVEV (reference sequence). The CDR3 runs to 14 residues. The V and J ends lost 2 bases and 3 bases respectively, with 8 bases between them. CDR3 coding DNA: TGTGCCAGCAGTTTAAAGGAGGACAATCAGCCCCAGCATTTT. Its translation is CASSLKEDNQPQHF.

This chain joins TRBV27 and TRBJ2-1; 15 bases fit TRBD2. The germline CDR1 and CDR2 sequences are MNHEY and SMNVEV (reference sequence). V lost 5 bases, J lost 7 bases, and 12 bases stayed unmatched. There are 18 residues in the CDR3. This chain's CDR3 is CASSRTSGRADVSNEQFF. DNA for the CDR3: TGTGCCAGCAGTCGGACTAGCGGGAGGGCGGATGTGTCTAATGAGCAGTTCTTC.

The rearrangement uses TRBV5-4 and TRBJ2-1; D is possibly TRBD2 (6 bases). The germline CDR1 and CDR2 sequences are SGHNT and YYREEE (reference sequence). The CDR3 contains 16 residues. V shed 0 bases and J shed 3 bases, with 13 bases lying between them. CDR3 coding DNA: TGTGCCAGCAGCTTGGCCGGGACTCCGAACTACAATGAGCAGTTCTTC. Protein sequence: CASSLAGTPNYNEQFF. The full variable domain, in which reference TRBV5-4 and TRBJ2-1 provide the parts outside the CDR3, is ETGVTQSPTHLIKTRGQQVTLRCSSQSGHNTVSWYQQALGQGPQFIFQYYREEENGRGNFPPRFSGLQFPNYSSELNVNALELDDSALYLCASSLAGTPNYNEQFFGPGTRLTVL.

The chain has TRBV5-1 and TRBJ1-3; D is possibly TRBD1 (5 bases). With 0 bases removed from V and 0 bases from J, the gap between germline ends came to 10 bases. Germline CDR1 and CDR2: SGHRS and YFSETQ. The CDR3 length is 16 residues. The CDR3 here is CASSLVGGYSGNTIYF. CDR3 nucleotides: TGCGCCAGCAGCTTGGTGGGGGGATACTCTGGAAACACCATATATTTT.

V and J are TRBV5-1 and TRBJ2-7, with D possibly TRBD2 on 5 matching bases. Germline V gene data show CDR1 as SGHRS and CDR2 as YFSETQ. The V end lost 3 bases, the J end lost 6 bases, and 13 bases lay between the germline ends. This CDR3 comprises 13 residues. The CDR3: CASSSEGSPEQYF. CDR3 bases: TGCGCCAGCAGCTCAGAGGGAAGCCCCGAGCAGTACTTC. Complete variable domain (other parts from reference TRBV5-1 and TRBJ2-7): KAGVTQTPRYLIKTRGQQVTLSCSPISGHRSVSWYQQTPGQGLQFLFEYFSETQRNKGNFPGRFSGRQFSNSRSEMNVSTLELGDSALYLCASSSEGSPEQYFGPGTRLTVT.

This clone was seen just once. The chain joins TRBV28 to TRBJ1-3; D ambiguous. The CDR3 is 13 residues long. From germline, CDR1 is MDHEN and CDR2 SYDVKM. Trimming left V 5 bases short and J 9 bases short, with 14 bases between. For the CDR3, the DNA is TGTGCCAGCAGTCCGGGGATACGGGGCACCATATATTTT. Translation: CASSPGIRGTIYF.

This clone occurred a few times. The CDR3 region has the DNA TGTGCCACCAGTTCGGGAAACACCATATATTTT. Translated, it gives CATSSGNTIYF. The rearrangement uses TRBV24-1 and TRBJ1-3, with no clear D. The V and J ends lost 6 bases and 4 bases respectively, with 3 bases between them. Germline V lookup: CDR1 KGHDR, CDR2 SFDVKD. The CDR3 totals 11 residues.

The chain carries TRBV6-5 and TRBJ2-5, with D hard to call. The V gene lost 4 bases and the J gene lost 5 bases, with 11 bases spanning the gap. The CDR3 loop spans 13 amino acids. Germline V gene data show CDR1 as MNHEY and CDR2 as SVGAGI. DNA for the CDR3: TGTGCCAGCAGTTCCAACCTTGAGGAGACCCAGTACTTC. Its translation: CASSSNLEETQYF.

The genes are TRBV2 and TRBJ1-2; 8 bases are shared with TRBD1. V lost 0 bases to trimming and J lost 8 bases; unmatched junction nucleotides: 5. CDR3 length: 14 amino acids. The germline gives CDR1 SNHLY, CDR2 FYNNEI. The CDR3 DNA reads TGTGCCAGCAGTGAAGCAAGGACAGGGATGGGCTACACCTTC. Translation: CASSEARTGMGYTF.

This clone was seen just once. V and J are TRBV30 and TRBJ1-6, with 11 bases that match TRBD1. The CDR3 spans 15 residues. J lost 7 bases, V lost 5 bases, and 7 bases had no gene match. Looked up from germline, CDR1 is GTSNPN and CDR2 is SVGIG (reference sequence). The CDR3 sequence: CAWASGTGGNSPLHF. DNA for the CDR3: TGTGCCTGGGCATCCGGGACAGGGGGAAATTCACCCCTCCACTTT.

In its sample, this clone was seen a few times. The J gene is TRBJ2-1, the V gene TRBV6-2 or TRBV6-3, with a weak D call TRBD2 (5 bases). V was trimmed by 3 bases and J by 6 bases, leaving 12 bases between them. There are 14 residues in the CDR3. CDR1 is MNHEY and CDR2 is SVGEGT in the germline V gene. The CDR3 loop is CASSYGLLVNEQFF. The CDR3 nucleotides read TGTGCCAGCAGTTATGGGCTACTAGTCAATGAGCAGTTCTTC.

This chain joins TRBV28 and TRBJ1-5; the D gene is possibly TRBD1 (5 bases). Trimming took 3 bases from V and 3 from J, leaving 9 bases between them. CDR1 and CDR2 from the germline V gene are MDHEN and SYDVKM. The CDR3 consists of 14 residues. CDR3 sequence: CASSLWDYNQPQHF. The DNA of the CDR3 is TGTGCCAGCAGTTTGTGGGACTACAATCAGCCCCAGCATTTT.

The J gene is TRBJ1-1, the V gene TRBV10-3; D is uncertain. The CDR3 spans 15 residues. Trimming took off 10 bases at V and 0 bases at J, with 18 bases between the two ends. From germline, CDR1 is ENHRY and CDR2 SYGVKD. The CDR3 loop reads CATGIQAKMNTEAFF. The DNA of the CDR3 is TGTGCCACCGGGATCCAAGCAAAGATGAACACTGAAGCTTTCTTT.

The rearrangement links TRBV7-3 to TRBJ1-1; 8 bases are a match to TRBD1. This CDR3 region has 13 residues. Germline CDR1 and CDR2: SGHTA and FQGTGA. The ends lost 5 bases at V and 3 bases at J; junction bases unmatched: 2. The CDR3 DNA is TGTGCCAGCAGCCAGGACAGGGACACTGAAGCTTTCTTT. Encoded protein: CASSQDRDTEAFF.

The chain has TRBV12-3 or TRBV12-4 and TRBJ1-2; possibly TRBD1 for D (5 bases). The V gene lost 5 bases and the J gene lost 2 bases, with 9 bases spanning the gap. The CDR3 loop spans 13 amino acids. The CDR3 sequence: CASSQTVNYGYTF. DNA for the CDR3: TGTGCCAGCAGTCAGACAGTAAACTATGGCTACACCTTC.

This chain uses TRBV13 with TRBJ2-1; tentative D call: TRBD1 (5 bases). V was trimmed by 5 bases and J by 3 bases, leaving 14 bases between them. Looked up from germline, CDR1 is PRHDT and CDR2 is FYEKMQ (reference sequence). The length of the CDR3 is 15 residues. The CDR3 reads CASSQTAIHYNEQFF. The CDR3 DNA is TGTGCCAGCAGCCAGACAGCCATCCACTACAATGAGCAGTTCTTC.

The CDR3 sequence is CASSLETGINGYTF. The CDR3 coding sequence is TGTGCCAGCAGCTTGGAGACAGGGATTAATGGCTACACCTTC. The V call is TRBV5-5, the J call TRBJ1-2, with 7 bases aligning to TRBD1. Germline V gene data show CDR1 as SGHKS and CDR2 as YYEKEE (reference sequence). The CDR3 contains 14 residues. J gave up 6 bases and V 0 bases, and 5 bases lay outside the gene matches.

CDR3 amino acids: CATSLAGGPSGTQYF. CDR3 sequence (DNA): TGTGCCACCAGTCTAGCGGGAGGGCCTAGTGGTACGCAGTATTTT. The chain uses TRBV24-1 and TRBJ2-3, with 12 positions matching TRBD2. After removal of 6 bases from V and 8 bases from J, the junction contained 8 bases not matched to a gene. The CDR3 contains 15 residues. Germline V gives CDR1 KGHDR, CDR2 SFDVKD.

The rearrangement joins TRBV24-1 to TRBJ1-6; a possible D gene is TRBD1 (5 bases). The CDR3 is made up of 14 amino acids. The V gene lost 6 bases and the J gene lost 2 bases, with 7 bases spanning the gap. In germline, CDR1 is KGHDR, CDR2 SFDVKD. The CDR3 sequence: CATSSGAYNSPLHF. Here the CDR3 DNA reads TGTGCCACCAGTTCGGGGGCCTATAATTCACCCCTCCACTTT.

As to this clone: The junction and the germline gene differ at one end; a read error may be behind it. V and J are TRBV20-1 and TRBJ2-7, with a tentative D call TRBD2 (7 bases). The CDR3 covers 10 residues. Germline V gives CDR1 DFQATT, CDR2 SNEGSKA (reference sequence). CDR3 DNA: TGCAGTGCGAGGGGGGGACTTTCCCTCTTC. Translation: CSARGGLSLF.

V is TRBV19 and J is TRBJ2-5; 12 nucleotides line up with TRBD1. J was trimmed by 4 bases and V by 3 bases; bases with no gene match: 6. In germline, CDR1 is LNHDA, CDR2 SQIVND (reference sequence). CDR3 size: 16 residues. CDR3 loop: CASSILRDRGPETQYF. For the CDR3, the DNA is TGTGCCAGTAGTATCCTGAGGGACAGGGGGCCAGAGACCCAGTACTTC.

The chain couples TRBV5-1 to TRBJ2-7, with D possibly being TRBD2 (5 bases). In germline, CDR1 is SGHRS, CDR2 YFSETQ. The CDR3 totals 13 residues. V lost 4 bases, J lost 2 bases, and 10 bases lay in between. The CDR3 sequence is CASSPRETYEQYF. The CDR3 region has the DNA TGCGCCAGCAGCCCAAGGGAGACCTACGAGCAGTACTTC.

The chain recombines TRBV6-5 with TRBJ1-1, with 10 bases that match TRBD1. The germline V gene encodes CDR1 MNHEY and CDR2 SVGAGI. CDR3 length: 13 residues. Unmatched junction bases numbered 4, after V lost 5 bases and J lost 7 bases. CDR3 nucleotides: TGTGCCAGCAGTCCGACAGGGGGCGGTGAAGCTTTCTTT. This translates into CASSPTGGGEAFF.

The J gene is TRBJ2-7, the V gene TRBV7-9; D not resolved. Trimming stripped 4 bases from V and 2 bases from J, with 6 bases between. The CDR3 consists of 12 residues. The germline CDR1 and CDR2 sequences are SEHNR and FQNEAQ (reference sequence). The DNA of the CDR3 is TGTGCCAGCAGCTCCAATGCCTACGAGCAGTACTTC. Amino acids: CASSSNAYEQYF. The entire variable domain, with the rest obtained from reference TRBV7-9 and TRBJ2-7, is as follows: DTGVSQNPRHKITKRGQNVTFRCDPISEHNRLYWYRQTLGQGPEFLTYFQNEAQLEKSRLLSDRFSAERPKGSFSTLEIQRTEQGDSAMYLCASSSNAYEQYFGPGTRLTVT.

The rearrangement links TRBV3-1 (or the pseudogene TRBV3-2) to TRBJ1-1, with 8 bases matching TRBD1. The V and J ends lost 1 base and 6 bases, in that order; junction bases with no gene match: 4. CDR3 length: 14 residues. Germline CDR1 reads LGHDT; CDR2 reads YNNKEL (reference sequence). CDR3 in amino acids: CASSQGTGISEAFF. The DNA of the CDR3 is TGTGCCAGCAGCCAAGGGACAGGGATCTCTGAAGCTTTCTTT.

V gene TRBV18 combines with J gene TRBJ2-5; 12 nucleotides line up with TRBD2. V gave up 2 bases and J gave up 2 bases; unmatched junction bases: 0. This CDR3 has 15 amino acids. The germline gives CDR1 KGHSH, CDR2 LQKENI. For the CDR3, the DNA is TGTGCCAGCTCACCAGGACTAGCGGGACAAGAGACCCAGTACTTC. Protein product: CASSPGLAGQETQYF. Drawing the rest from reference TRBV18 and TRBJ2-5, the complete variable domain is NAGVMQNPRHLVRRRGQEARLRCSPMKGHSHVYWYRQLPEEGLKFMVYLQKENIIDESGMPKERFSAEFPKEGPSILRIQQVVRGDSAAYFCASSPGLAGQETQYFGPGTRLLVL.

This chain links TRBV29-1 with TRBJ2-1; D unclear. The V end was cut by 5 bases, the J end by 12 bases, with 20 bases between. Germline V gene lookup returns CDR1 SQVTM and CDR2 ANQGSEA. CDR3 length: 13 amino acids. CDR3: CSVPQSGNPGQFF. The CDR3, as DNA: TGCAGCGTTCCCCAATCTGGTAATCCGGGGCAGTTCTTC.

The chain has TRBV5-6 and TRBJ1-5, with D hard to call. The germline V gene encodes CDR1 SGHDT and CDR2 YYEEEE. The CDR3 loop spans 16 amino acids. V was trimmed by 0 bases and J by 4 bases, leaving 14 bases between them. CDR3 nucleotide sequence: TGTGCCAGCAGCTTGGGTCCTCCTAGTGGGAATCAGCCCCAGCATTTT. This codes for CASSLGPPSGNQPQHF.

The rearrangement links TRBV29-1 to TRBJ2-7, with 8 positions matching TRBD1. This CDR3 is built from 12 residues. V shed 7 bases and J 7 bases; nucleotides not matched to a gene: 9. Germline CDR1 and CDR2: SQVTM and ANQGSEA. The CDR3 reads CSATRQGREQYF. The CDR3 DNA reads as TGCAGCGCGACAAGACAGGGGCGGGAGCAGTACTTC.

This chain joins TRBV18 and TRBJ1-4, with D uncertain. V lost 2 bases, J lost 3 bases, and 16 bases lay in between. Germline values: CDR1 KGHSH, CDR2 LQKENI. This CDR3 region has 17 residues. This CDR3 is CASSPLAADAANEKLFF. In DNA form, the CDR3 reads TGTGCCAGCTCACCATTAGCCGCGGATGCGGCTAATGAAAAACTGTTTTTT.

The rearrangement links TRBV7-2 to TRBJ2-1; perhaps TRBD2 as D (6 bases). The germline CDR1 and CDR2 sequences are SGHTA and FQGNSA. The CDR3 sequence is 15 residues long. Trimming left V 5 bases short and J 2 bases short, with 13 bases between. The CDR3: CASSLRTGAYNEQFF. The CDR3 nucleotides are TGTGCCAGCAGCCTTAGGACGGGAGCCTACAATGAGCAGTTCTTC.

The rearrangement uses TRBV18 and TRBJ1-4; 9 bases line up with TRBD1. Losses at the gene ends were 2 bases for V and 7 bases for J; bases not matched to a gene: 2. Germline CDR1 and CDR2: KGHSH and LQKENI. This CDR3 has 14 residues. The CDR3 nucleotides read TGTGCCAGCTCACCAAGGGACAGGGTTGAAAAACTGTTTTTT. It encodes CASSPRDRVEKLFF.